The present T cell receptor (beta chain) was sequenced within a study of T cell responses to AZD1222 COVID-19 vaccine. General study findings and limits: Of spike-specific TCRs, nearly half reportedly target regions left unmutated in variants. Vaccine-associated CD4 TCRs ranged over spike, dominating at 160-218 and 743-854.

Assay used: immunoSEQ multiplex PCR; TCRdb lists only in-frame clones, some missing. The sample lists about 130,000 clones; over 75% were seen once. For this clone: Antigen unknown.

Trimming took 2 bases from V and 5 from J, leaving 12 bases between them. Germline V gene sequence: CDR1 SQVTM, CDR2 ANQGSEA. This CDR3 is built from 14 residues. The V call is TRBV29-1, the J call TRBJ2-2, with D possibly TRBD2 on 6 matching bases. The specimen was peripheral blood, collected 28 days after the second dose of the MenACWY control vaccine. The sequence came from an adult who received the MenACWY meningococcal vaccine as a control. Here the CDR3 reads CSVEIGRRTGELFF. Written as DNA, the CDR3 is TGCAGCGTTGAAATCGGGAGAAGGACCGGGGAGCTGTTTTTT.